This T cell receptor beta chain was sequenced during a study of blood T cells in healthy people across ages. Study outcomes and limitations: Age showed a roughly linear inverse relationship with TCR beta diversity per million T cells.

Deletions cut 2 bases from V and 8 bases from J, with 16 bases between. Germline V gene lookup returns CDR1 KGHDR and CDR2 SFDVKD. CDR3 length: 15 amino acids. Regarding this clonotype: Its matching antigen is unknown.

Then a second PCR, running roughly 7 to 11 cycles, was carried out with a sample-barcoded 5' primer and a J-beta primer mix. One entry per CDR3 protein results from TCRdb running MiXCR on the 5' RACE reads. The sample records under 1 million distinct CDR3 sequences, roughly 44% being singletons. The rearrangement joins TRBV24-1 to TRBJ2-3, with D possibly being TRBD1 (5 bases). This clonotype was obtained from a man aged 60 to 75 in good health. Material for sequencing was blood. DNA for the CDR3: TGTGCCACCAGTGATTATAGGCAGGGTGCAGGTACGCAGTATTTT. It is translated as CATSDYRQGAGTQYF.